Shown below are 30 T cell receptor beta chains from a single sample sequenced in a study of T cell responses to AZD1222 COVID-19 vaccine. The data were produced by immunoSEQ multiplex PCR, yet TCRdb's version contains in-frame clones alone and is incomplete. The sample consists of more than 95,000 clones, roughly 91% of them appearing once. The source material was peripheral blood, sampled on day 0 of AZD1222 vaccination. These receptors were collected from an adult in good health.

Here the CDR3 DNA reads TGTGCCAGCAGTTCCCAACCCCGACCCTATCGGGAGCAGTTCTTC. Amino acid sequence: CASSSQPRPYREQFF. The chain has TRBV6-5 and TRBJ2-1; D is ambiguous. With 4 bases removed from V and 10 bases from J, the gap between germline ends came to 20 bases. Germline CDR1 reads MNHEY; CDR2 reads SVGAGI. The CDR3 has 15 amino acids.

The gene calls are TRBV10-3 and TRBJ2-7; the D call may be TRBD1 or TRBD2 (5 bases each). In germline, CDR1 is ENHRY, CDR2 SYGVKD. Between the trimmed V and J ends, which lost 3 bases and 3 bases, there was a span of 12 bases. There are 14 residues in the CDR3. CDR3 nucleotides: TGTGCCATCAGTGATCTAGCAGGGAGCTACGAGCAGTACTTC. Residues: CAISDLAGSYEQYF.

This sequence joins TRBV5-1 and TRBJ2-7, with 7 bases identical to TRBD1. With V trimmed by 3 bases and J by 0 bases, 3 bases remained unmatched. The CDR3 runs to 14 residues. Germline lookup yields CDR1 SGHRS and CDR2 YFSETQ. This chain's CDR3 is CASSWGQSSYEQYF. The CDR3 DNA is TGCGCCAGCAGCTGGGGACAGAGCTCCTACGAGCAGTACTTC. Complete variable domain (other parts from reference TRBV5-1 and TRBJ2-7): KAGVTQTPRYLIKTRGQQVTLSCSPISGHRSVSWYQQTPGQGLQFLFEYFSETQRNKGNFPGRFSGRQFSNSRSEMNVSTLELGDSALYLCASSWGQSSYEQYFGPGTRLTVT.

As DNA, the CDR3 is TGTGCCAGCAGTTTATTGGGCCGTGAGCAGTTCTTC. Its translation is CASSLLGREQFF. This sequence joins TRBV28 and TRBJ2-1; D gene unclear. The CDR3 consists of 12 residues. Per the germline V gene, CDR1 is MDHEN and CDR2 is SYDVKM. The V end was cut by 1 base, the J end by 9 bases, with 7 bases between. The variable domain in full, with the rest retrieved from reference TRBV28 and TRBJ2-1, is DVKVTQSSRYLVKRTGEKVFLECVQDMDHENMFWYRQDPGLGLRLIYFSYDVKMKEKGDIPEGYSVSREKKERFSLILESASTNQTSMYLCASSLLGREQFFGPGTRLTVL.

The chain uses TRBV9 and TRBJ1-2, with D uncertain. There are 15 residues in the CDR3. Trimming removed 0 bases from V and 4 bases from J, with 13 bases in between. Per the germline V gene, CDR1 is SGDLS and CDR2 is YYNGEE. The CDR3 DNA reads TGTGCCAGCAGCGTAGGAACGGTAGGGCCCTATGGCTACACCTTC. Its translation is CASSVGTVGPYGYTF.

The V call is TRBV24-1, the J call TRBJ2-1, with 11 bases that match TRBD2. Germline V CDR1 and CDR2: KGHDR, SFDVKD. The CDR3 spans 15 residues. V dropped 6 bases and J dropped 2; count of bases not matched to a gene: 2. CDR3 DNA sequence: TGTGCCACCAGTCTAGCGGGAGGAACCTACAATGAGCAGTTCTTC. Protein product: CATSLAGGTYNEQFF.

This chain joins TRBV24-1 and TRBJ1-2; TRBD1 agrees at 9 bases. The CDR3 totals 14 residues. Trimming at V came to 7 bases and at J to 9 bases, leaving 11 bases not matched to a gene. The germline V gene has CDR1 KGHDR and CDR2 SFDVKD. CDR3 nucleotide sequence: TGTGCCACCAGAACAGGGGGCGTTTTTGGTCGCTACACCTTC. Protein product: CATRTGGVFGRYTF.

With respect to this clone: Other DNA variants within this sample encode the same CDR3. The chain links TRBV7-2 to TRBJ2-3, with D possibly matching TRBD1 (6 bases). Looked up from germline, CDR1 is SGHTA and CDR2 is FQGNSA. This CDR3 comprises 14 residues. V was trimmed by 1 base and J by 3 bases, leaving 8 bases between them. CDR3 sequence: CASSLVRGTDTQYF. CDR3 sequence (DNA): TGTGCCAGCAGCTTAGTTAGGGGGACAGATACGCAGTATTTT. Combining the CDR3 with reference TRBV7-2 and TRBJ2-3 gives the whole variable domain GAGVSQSPSNKVTEKGKDVELRCDPISGHTALYWYRQSLGQGLEFLIYFQGNSAPDKSGLPSDRFSAERTGGSVSTLTIQRTQQEDSAVYLCASSLVRGTDTQYFGPGTRLTVL.

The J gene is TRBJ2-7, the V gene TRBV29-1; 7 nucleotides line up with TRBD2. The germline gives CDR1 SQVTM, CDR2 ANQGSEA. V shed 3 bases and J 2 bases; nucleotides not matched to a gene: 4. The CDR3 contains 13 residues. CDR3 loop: CSVEASGTYEQYF. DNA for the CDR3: TGCAGCGTTGAGGCTAGCGGAACCTACGAGCAGTACTTC.

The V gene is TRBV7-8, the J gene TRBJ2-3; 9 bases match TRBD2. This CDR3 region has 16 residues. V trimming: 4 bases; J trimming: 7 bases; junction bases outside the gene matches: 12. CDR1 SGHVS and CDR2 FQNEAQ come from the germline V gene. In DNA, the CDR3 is TGTGCCAGCAGCTCCCGGACTAGCGAGAGCGTATATACGCAGTATTTT. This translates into CASSSRTSESVYTQYF.

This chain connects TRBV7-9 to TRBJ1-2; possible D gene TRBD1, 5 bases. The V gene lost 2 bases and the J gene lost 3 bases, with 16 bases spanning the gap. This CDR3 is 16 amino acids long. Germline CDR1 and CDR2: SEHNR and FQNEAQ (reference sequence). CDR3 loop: CASSLWPSLGDYGYTF. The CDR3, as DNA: TGTGCCAGCAGCTTATGGCCCTCTCTGGGGGACTATGGCTACACCTTC.

This chain's CDR3 is CASRRTSGILTDTQYF. In DNA, the CDR3 is TGTGCCAGCAGACGCACTAGCGGGATACTCACAGATACGCAGTATTTT. The chain couples TRBV3-1 (or the pseudogene TRBV3-2) to TRBJ2-3; 10 bases map to TRBD2. The CDR3 spans 16 residues. The germline gives CDR1 LGHDT, CDR2 YNNKEL (reference sequence). Losses at the gene ends were 6 bases for V and 2 bases for J; bases not matched to a gene: 8.

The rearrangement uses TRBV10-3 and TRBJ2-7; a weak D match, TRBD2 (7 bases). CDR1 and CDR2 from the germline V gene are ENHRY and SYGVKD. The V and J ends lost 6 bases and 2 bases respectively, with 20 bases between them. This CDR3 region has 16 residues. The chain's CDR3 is CAISTGAGAPAYEQYF. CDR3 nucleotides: TGTGCCATCAGCACGGGGGCGGGAGCCCCGGCCTACGAGCAGTACTTC.

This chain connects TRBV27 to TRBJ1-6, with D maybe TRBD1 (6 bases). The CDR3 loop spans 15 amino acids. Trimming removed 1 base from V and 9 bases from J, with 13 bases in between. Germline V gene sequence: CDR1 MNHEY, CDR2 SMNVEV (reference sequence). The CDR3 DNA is TGTGCCAGCAGTTTATTCCGGACAGTTGCTTCACCCCTCCACTTT. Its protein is CASSLFRTVASPLHF.

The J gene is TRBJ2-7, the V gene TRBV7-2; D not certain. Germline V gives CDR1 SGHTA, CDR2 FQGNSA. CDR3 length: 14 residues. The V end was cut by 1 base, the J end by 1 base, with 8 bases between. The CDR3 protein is CASSLEFSSYEQYF. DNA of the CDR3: TGTGCCAGCAGCTTAGAGTTCTCATCCTACGAGCAGTACTTC.

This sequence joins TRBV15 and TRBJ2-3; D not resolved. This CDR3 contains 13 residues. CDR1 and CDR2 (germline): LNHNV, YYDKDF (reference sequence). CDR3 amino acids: CEKIDRGTDTQYF. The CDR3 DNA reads TGTGAAAAAATAGACCGGGGCACAGATACGCAGTATTTT.

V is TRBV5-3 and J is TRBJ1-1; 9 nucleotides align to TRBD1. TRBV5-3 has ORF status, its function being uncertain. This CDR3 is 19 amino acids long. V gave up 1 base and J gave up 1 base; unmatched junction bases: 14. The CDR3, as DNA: TGTGCCAGAAGCTTGCGAATGGCCTCCCGGGACAGGGAGAACACTGAAGCTTTCTTT. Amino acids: CARSLRMASRDRENTEAFF.

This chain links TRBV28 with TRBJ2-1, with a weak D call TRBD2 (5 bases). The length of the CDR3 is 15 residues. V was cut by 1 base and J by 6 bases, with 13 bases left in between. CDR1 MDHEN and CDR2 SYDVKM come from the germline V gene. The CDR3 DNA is TGTGCCAGCAGTTTATATCCTAGCAGCACCAATGAGCAGTTCTTC. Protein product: CASSLYPSSTNEQFF.

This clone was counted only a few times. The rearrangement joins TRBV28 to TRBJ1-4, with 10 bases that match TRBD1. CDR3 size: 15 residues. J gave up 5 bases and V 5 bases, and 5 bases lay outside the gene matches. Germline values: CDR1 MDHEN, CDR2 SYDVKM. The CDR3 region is CASSRSDRGNEKLFF. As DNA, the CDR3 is TGTGCCAGCAGTCGTTCGGACAGGGGGAATGAAAAACTGTTTTTT.

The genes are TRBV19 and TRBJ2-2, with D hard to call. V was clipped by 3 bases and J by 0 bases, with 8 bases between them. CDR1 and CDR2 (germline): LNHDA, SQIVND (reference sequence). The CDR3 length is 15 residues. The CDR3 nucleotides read TGTGCCAGTAGTATGGGCAGACCGAACACCGGGGAGCTGTTTTTT. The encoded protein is CASSMGRPNTGELFF.

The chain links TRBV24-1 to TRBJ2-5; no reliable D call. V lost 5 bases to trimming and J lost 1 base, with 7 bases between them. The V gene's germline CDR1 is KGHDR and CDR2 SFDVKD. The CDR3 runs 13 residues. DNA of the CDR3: TGTGCCACCAGTGGGGCACCCCAAGAGACCCAGTACTTC. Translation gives CATSGAPQETQYF.

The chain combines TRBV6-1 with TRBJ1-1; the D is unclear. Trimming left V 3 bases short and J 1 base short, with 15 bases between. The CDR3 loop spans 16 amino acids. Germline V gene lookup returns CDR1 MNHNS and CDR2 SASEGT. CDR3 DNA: TGTGCCAGCAGTGAGGTGTTTGGGCTGCGGAACACTGAAGCTTTCTTT. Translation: CASSEVFGLRNTEAFF.

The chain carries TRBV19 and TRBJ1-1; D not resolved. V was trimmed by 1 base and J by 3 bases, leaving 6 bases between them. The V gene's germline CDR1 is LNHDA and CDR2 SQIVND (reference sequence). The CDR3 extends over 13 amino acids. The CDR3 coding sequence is TGTGCCAGTAGTATAGGGGGAGACACTGAAGCTTTCTTT. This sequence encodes CASSIGGDTEAFF.

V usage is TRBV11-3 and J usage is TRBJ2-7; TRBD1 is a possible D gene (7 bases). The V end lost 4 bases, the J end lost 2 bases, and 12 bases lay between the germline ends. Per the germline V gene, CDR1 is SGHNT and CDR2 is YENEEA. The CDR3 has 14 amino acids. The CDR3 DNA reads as TGTGCCAGCAGCTCCGCGGGACAGCCCTACGAGCAGTACTTC. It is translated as CASSSAGQPYEQYF. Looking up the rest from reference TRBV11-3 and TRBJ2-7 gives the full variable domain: EAGVVQSPRYKIIEKKQPVAFWCNPISGHNTLYWYLQNLGQGPELLIRYENEEAVDDSQLPKDRFSAERLKGVDSTLKIQPAELGDSAVYLCASSSAGQPYEQYFGPGTRLTVT.

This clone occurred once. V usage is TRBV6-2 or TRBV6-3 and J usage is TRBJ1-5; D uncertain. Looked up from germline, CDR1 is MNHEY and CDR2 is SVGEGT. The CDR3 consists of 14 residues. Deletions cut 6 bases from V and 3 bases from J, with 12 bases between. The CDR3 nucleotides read TGTGCCAGCAGCCCCAACACCTACAATCAGCCCCAGCATTTT. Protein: CASSPNTYNQPQHF.

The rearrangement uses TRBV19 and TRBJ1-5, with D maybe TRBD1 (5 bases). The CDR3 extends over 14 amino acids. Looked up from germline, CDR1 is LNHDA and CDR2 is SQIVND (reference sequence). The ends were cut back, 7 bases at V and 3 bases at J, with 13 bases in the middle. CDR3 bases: TGTGCCAGTACCCTCCGGGACTTCAATCAGCCCCAGCATTTT. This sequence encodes CASTLRDFNQPQHF.

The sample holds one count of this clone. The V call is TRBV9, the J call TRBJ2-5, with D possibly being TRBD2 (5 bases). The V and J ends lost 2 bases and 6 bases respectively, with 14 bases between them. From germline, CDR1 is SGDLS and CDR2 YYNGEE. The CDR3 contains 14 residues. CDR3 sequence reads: CASSVTSGMKTQYF. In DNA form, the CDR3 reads TGTGCCAGCAGCGTCACAAGCGGAATGAAGACCCAGTACTTC.

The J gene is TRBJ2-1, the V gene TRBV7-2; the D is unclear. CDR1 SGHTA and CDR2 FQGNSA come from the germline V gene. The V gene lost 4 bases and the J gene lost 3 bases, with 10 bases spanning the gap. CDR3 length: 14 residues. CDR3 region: CASSSRVRYNEQFF. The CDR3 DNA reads TGTGCCAGCAGCTCACGGGTGCGCTACAATGAGCAGTTCTTC. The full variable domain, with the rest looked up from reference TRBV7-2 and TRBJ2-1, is GAGVSQSPSNKVTEKGKDVELRCDPISGHTALYWYRQSLGQGLEFLIYFQGNSAPDKSGLPSDRFSAERTGGSVSTLTIQRTQQEDSAVYLCASSSRVRYNEQFFGPGTRLTVL.

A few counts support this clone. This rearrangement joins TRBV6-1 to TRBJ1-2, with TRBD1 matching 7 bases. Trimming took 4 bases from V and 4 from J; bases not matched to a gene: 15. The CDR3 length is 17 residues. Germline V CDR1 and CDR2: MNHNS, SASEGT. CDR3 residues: CASSAYLTGSGGYGYTF. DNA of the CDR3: TGTGCCAGCAGTGCTTACCTCACAGGGTCAGGGGGCTATGGCTACACCTTC.

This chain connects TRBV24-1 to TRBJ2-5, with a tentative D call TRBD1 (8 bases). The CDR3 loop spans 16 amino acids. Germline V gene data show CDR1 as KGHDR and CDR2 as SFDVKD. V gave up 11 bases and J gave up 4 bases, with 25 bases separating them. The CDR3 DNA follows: TGTGCCAGTCCTTGCGGGGGACAGGAGGGGGTAGAGACCCAGTACTTC. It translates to CASPCGGQEGVETQYF.